This is a list of T cell receptor beta chains from one sample in a study of T-cell memory formation after mild COVID-19. TCRdb re-called the 5' RACE reads with MiXCR, one entry per CDR3 protein. The table shows some 410,000 distinct CDR3 sequences, with less than 25% occurring only once. The sample comprised PBMCs or a T cell subset sorted from them (not recorded which). Every receptor here comes from an adult woman who had mild COVID-19 (a few samples of this study predate the infection). Cell type and time point are not known. Each CDR3 is given without its conserved first and last residue. Fields, in order: CDR3 length, J gene, D gene, V gene, CDR3 protein. D genes are given only for firm matches.

10,TRBJ2-1,TRBD1,TRBV12-3/TRBV12-4,ATGTGTNEQF
13,TRBJ2-3,TRBD1,TRBV5-1,ASSTGTGFSDTQY
13,TRBJ1-3,TRBD1,TRBV5-1,ASTRDRSAGNTIY
12,TRBJ2-1,NA,TRBV6-5,ASSEGSPASEQF
11,TRBJ2-5,NA,TRBV29-1,SVERTGQETQY
18,TRBJ2-2,NA,TRBV4-1,ASSQVGRWTGGVNTGELF
11,TRBJ1-4,TRBD1,TRBV5-1,ASSSPSGQRPT
14,TRBJ2-3,TRBD2,TRBV7-3,ASSSGLAVSTDTQY
9,TRBJ2-4,NA,TRBV29-1,SVEDESSWY
12,TRBJ1-1,NA,TRBV6-2/TRBV6-3,ASSYPGGGTEAF
14,TRBJ2-3,TRBD2,TRBV9,ASSTGGALGTDTQY
13,TRBJ2-1,TRBD2,TRBV12-3/TRBV12-4,ASSPRLAGANEQF
11,TRBJ1-4,NA,TRBV6-6,ASRWTGNEKLF
12,TRBJ2-2,NA,TRBV2,ASGSRVDTGELF
12,TRBJ2-2,NA,TRBV5-1,ASSPGGITGELF
14,TRBJ1-2,NA,TRBV14,ASSQDGPTLVSGYT
14,TRBJ1-5,TRBD1,TRBV27,ASSRRDRGPNLPQH
14,TRBJ2-3,TRBD1,TRBV6-1,ASRGAGTGGTDTQY
13,TRBJ2-5,TRBD2,TRBV19,ASSLTSGGFETQY
14,TRBJ2-3,NA,TRBV5-1,ASAGDGGRSTDTQY
15,TRBJ2-2,TRBD2,TRBV4-3,ASSQDRAGEHTGELF
12,TRBJ2-3,NA,TRBV9,ASSVDTRTDTQY
13,TRBJ2-6,NA,TRBV18,ASSPPRSGANVLT
13,TRBJ1-1,TRBD1,TRBV3-1,ASSPSGTGNTEAF
12,TRBJ2-7,TRBD2,TRBV25-1,ASLGGTSPYEQY
12,TRBJ1-5,NA,TRBV19,ASRTAYSNQPQH
12,TRBJ1-1,TRBD1,TRBV7-9,ASSRRTGEAEAF
12,TRBJ2-5,NA,TRBV3-1,ASSQGGLGGTQY
12,TRBJ2-1,TRBD2,TRBV10-3,ALQTSLLTDEQF
16,TRBJ2-1,NA,TRBV19,ASSMQIPGLSSFNEQF
12,TRBJ1-1,NA,TRBV19,ASSVGTVNTEAF
11,TRBJ2-3,NA,TRBV12-3/TRBV12-4,ASRGRATDTQY
12,TRBJ2-1,TRBD2,TRBV20-1,SAEGLAGANEQF
14,TRBJ2-7,TRBD1,TRBV18,ASSLTGGQGTYEQY
11,TRBJ1-1,NA,TRBV12-3/TRBV12-4,ASSRGSTGEAF
10,TRBJ1-2,NA,TRBV20-1,SALVEAYGYT
10,TRBJ1-1,NA,TRBV29-1,SATIGRPEAF
13,TRBJ2-2,TRBD2,TRBV6-5,ASRRSGRAPGELF
12,TRBJ2-1,TRBD1,TRBV20-1,SARTGGAYNEQF
13,TRBJ2-7,TRBD1,TRBV5-5,ASSLAGQDAYEQY
14,TRBJ1-4,NA,TRBV15,ATSRDGIRTNEKLF
9,TRBJ2-5,NA,TRBV2,ASRREETQY
11,TRBJ2-3,TRBD1,TRBV12-3/TRBV12-4,ASGQGAEDTQY
15,TRBJ2-2,TRBD2,TRBV7-2,ASSSNGLAGDTGELF
14,TRBJ2-3,NA,TRBV27,ASAPSHRSLTDTQY